The text below deals with one TCR beta chain. These data belong to a study of blood T cell repertoires in COVID-19. Study overall: Samples taken during acute and convalescent COVID-19 were collected in the United States, Italy and Spain. Nucleic acid was either cDNA or gDNA, and it came from T cells, B-cell-depleted T cells, or PBMCs.

CDR1 and CDR2 (germline): ENHRY, SYGVKD. The CDR3 loop spans 14 amino acids. The V and J ends lost 2 bases and 10 bases respectively, with 17 bases between them. In the original analysis: For nucleated cells, counts were estimated from reference gene primer amplification. The assay was immunoSEQ multiplex PCR, and TCRdb's table has in-frame clones only and misses some. The V and J calls and clone size were taken over from that table, and D and trimming were inferred from the DNA. The sample holds about 250,000 clones, around 88% seen once. Source material: peripheral blood. The chain uses TRBV10-3 and TRBJ1-2; D might be TRBD1 (5 bases). The source is a man older than 75 with acute or convalescent COVID-19. The CDR3 spells CAISERGYPGDYTF. DNA for the CDR3: TGTGCCATCAGTGAGAGGGGTTATCCCGGCGACTACACCTTC.